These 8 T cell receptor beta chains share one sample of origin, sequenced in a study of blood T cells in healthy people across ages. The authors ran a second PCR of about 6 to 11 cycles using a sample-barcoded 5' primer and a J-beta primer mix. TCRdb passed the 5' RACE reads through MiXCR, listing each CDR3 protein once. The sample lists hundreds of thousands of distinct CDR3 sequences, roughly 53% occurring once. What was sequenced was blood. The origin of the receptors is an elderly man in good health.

In DNA, the CDR3 is TGTGCCAGCAGTTACTCGGGACAGGGGGCTTTTGAGCAGTTCTTC. Protein sequence: CASSYSGQGAFEQFF. This sequence joins TRBV6-6 and TRBJ2-1; 12 bases are shared with TRBD1. V lost 0 bases and J lost 9; bases outside the gene matches: 3. Germline loops: CDR1 MNHNY, CDR2 SVGAGI (reference sequence). This CDR3 region has 15 residues.

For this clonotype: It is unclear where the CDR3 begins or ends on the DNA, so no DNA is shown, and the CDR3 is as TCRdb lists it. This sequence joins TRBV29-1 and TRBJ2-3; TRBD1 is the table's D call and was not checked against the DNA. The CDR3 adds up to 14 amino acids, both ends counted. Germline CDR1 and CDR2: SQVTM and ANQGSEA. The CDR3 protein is CSVGGGNRGRYAYF.

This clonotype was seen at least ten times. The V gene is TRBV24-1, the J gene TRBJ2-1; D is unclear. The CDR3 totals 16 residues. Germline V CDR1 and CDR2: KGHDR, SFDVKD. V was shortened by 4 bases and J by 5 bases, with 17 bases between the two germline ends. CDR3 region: CATSDSTGPQNNEQFF. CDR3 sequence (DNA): TGTGCCACCAGTGACTCGACCGGCCCCCAAAACAATGAGCAGTTCTTC.

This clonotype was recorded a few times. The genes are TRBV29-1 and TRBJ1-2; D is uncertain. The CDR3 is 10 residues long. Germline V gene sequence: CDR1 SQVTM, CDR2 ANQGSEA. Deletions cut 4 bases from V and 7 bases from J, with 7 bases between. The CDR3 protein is CSVGVGGYTF. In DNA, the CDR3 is TGCAGCGTTGGTGTCGGTGGCTACACCTTC.

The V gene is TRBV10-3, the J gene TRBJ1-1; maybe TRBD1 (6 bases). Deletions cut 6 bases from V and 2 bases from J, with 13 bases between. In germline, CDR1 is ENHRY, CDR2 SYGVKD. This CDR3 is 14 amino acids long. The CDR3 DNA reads TGTGCCATCAGCCCCGGGGGCCAAAACACTGAAGCTTTCTTT. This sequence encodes CAISPGGQNTEAFF.

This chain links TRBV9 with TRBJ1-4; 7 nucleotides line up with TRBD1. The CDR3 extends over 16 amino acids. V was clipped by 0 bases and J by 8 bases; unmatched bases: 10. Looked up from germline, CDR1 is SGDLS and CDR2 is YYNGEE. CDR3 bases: TGTGCCAGCAGCGTAGGAAATAGGGACAGTCGGGAAAAACTGTTTTTT. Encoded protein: CASSVGNRDSREKLFF. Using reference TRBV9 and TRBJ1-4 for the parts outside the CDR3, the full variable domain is DSGVTQTPKHLITATGQRVTLRCSPRSGDLSVYWYQQSLDQGLQFLIQYYNGEERAKGNILERFSAQQFPDLHSELNLSSLELGDSALYFCASSVGNRDSREKLFFGSGTQLSVL.

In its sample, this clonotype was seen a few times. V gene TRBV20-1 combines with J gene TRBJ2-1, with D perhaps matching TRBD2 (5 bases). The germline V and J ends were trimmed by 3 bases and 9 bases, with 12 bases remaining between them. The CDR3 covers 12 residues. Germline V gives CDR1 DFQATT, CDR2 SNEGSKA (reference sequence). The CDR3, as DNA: TGCAGTGCTAGGGGCCCGCGGGCTGAGCAGTTCTTC. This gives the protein CSARGPRAEQFF.

The chain's CDR3 is CASAQSGGPANGLASYNEQFF. CDR3 bases: TGTGCCAGCGCCCAAAGTGGGGGCCCTGCAAATGGGCTGGCCTCCTACAATGAGCAGTTCTTC. The J gene is TRBJ2-1, the V gene TRBV21-1; TRBD2, the D gene given by the table, was not confirmed from the DNA. TRBV21-1 is a documented pseudogene. This CDR3 spans 21 amino acids.